A single sample is the source of the 25 T cell receptor beta chains below, sequenced in a study of shared clonotypes between healthy human individuals. Sequenced by immunoSEQ multiplex PCR; TCRdb stores in-frame clones only, minus some. The data contain around 990,000 clones, 70% to 80% of them seen just once; the ten biggest clones take up approximately 0.95%. Sequencing input: memory CD4+ T cells from PBMCs. Subset here: CD45RA-negative fraction. Receptor source: a man between 18 and 35 years old in good health. Some clones in this sample may be carry-over from other donors' samples.

This chain uses TRBV19 with TRBJ2-1, with 11 bases identical to TRBD2. The CDR3 contains 15 residues. J was trimmed by 9 bases and V by 7 bases; bases with no gene match: 11. Per germline, CDR1 LNHDA and CDR2 SQIVND (reference sequence). In DNA form, the CDR3 reads TGTGCCAGTACCCTGGGACTAGCGGAGGCGGGTGAGCAGTTCTTC. As protein: CASTLGLAEAGEQFF. The variable domain in full, with the rest retrieved from reference TRBV19 and TRBJ2-1, is DGGITQSPKYLFRKEGQNVTLSCEQNLNHDAMYWYRQDPGQGLRLIYYSQIVNDFQKGDIAEGYSVSREKKESFPLTVTSAQKNPTAFYLCASTLGLAEAGEQFFGPGTRLTVL.

The V gene is TRBV5-1, the J gene TRBJ1-4; D unresolved. The CDR3 runs 16 residues. The germline V and J ends were trimmed by 3 bases and 2 bases, with 14 bases remaining between them. CDR1 SGHRS and CDR2 YFSETQ come from the germline V gene. CDR3 amino acids: CASSSGPRRTNEKLFF. CDR3 in DNA: TGCGCCAGCAGCTCCGGGCCCCGGCGGACTAATGAAAAACTGTTTTTT.

The chain carries TRBV2 and TRBJ2-7; D gene unclear. This CDR3 contains 13 residues. V lost 7 bases, J lost 3 bases, and 13 bases lay in between. Germline V gene lookup returns CDR1 SNHLY and CDR2 FYNNEI. The CDR3 nucleotides are TGTGCCAGCACCGTTAATCCAGGCTACGAGCAGTACTTC. This gives the protein CASTVNPGYEQYF. The full variable domain, in which reference TRBV2 and TRBJ2-7 provide the parts outside the CDR3, is EPEVTQTPSHQVTQMGQEVILRCVPISNHLYFYWYRQILGQKVEFLVSFYNNEISEKSEIFDDQFSVERPDGSNFTLKIRSTKLEDSAMYFCASTVNPGYEQYFGPGTRLTVT.

This clone was seen a handful of times. The chain employs TRBV7-9 and TRBJ2-3; 8 bases match TRBD1. CDR1 SEHNR and CDR2 FQNEAQ come from the germline V gene (reference sequence). This CDR3 is built from 18 residues. V lost 7 bases to trimming and J lost 5 bases; unmatched junction nucleotides: 20. The CDR3 sequence is CASTTTPNNRGYVDTQYF. CDR3 nucleotide sequence: TGTGCCAGCACCACAACCCCCAACAACAGGGGGTACGTAGATACGCAGTATTTT.

The CDR3 loop is CASSSASRDEQYF. Written as DNA, the CDR3 is TGCGCCAGCAGCTCGGCTAGCCGCGACGAGCAGTACTTC. V usage is TRBV5-1 and J usage is TRBJ2-7; weak D call: TRBD2 (5 bases). This CDR3 is 13 amino acids long. Germline-derived CDR1 and CDR2 are SGHRS and YFSETQ. V shed 3 bases and J shed 5 bases, with 12 bases lying between them.

This sequence joins TRBV15 and TRBJ1-2; D is unresolved. V dropped 0 bases and J dropped 3 bases, with 8 bases sitting between them. The CDR3 is 14 residues long. The germline gives CDR1 LNHNV, CDR2 YYDKDF (reference sequence). CDR3: CATSREAGDYGYTF. The CDR3 nucleotides read TGTGCCACCAGCAGAGAAGCCGGGGACTATGGCTACACCTTC.

J is TRBJ2-1 and V is TRBV7-6; D might be TRBD2 (5 bases). The germline CDR1 and CDR2 sequences are SGHVS and FNYEAQ. V was shortened by 1 base and J by 9 bases, with 10 bases between the two germline ends. The CDR3 runs 13 residues. Here the CDR3 reads CASSLVLAGEQFF. For the CDR3, the DNA is TGTGCCAGCAGCTTAGTACTGGCGGGTGAGCAGTTCTTC.

The chain joins TRBV14 to TRBJ2-7; the match to TRBD2 covers 7 bases. Unmatched junction bases numbered 6, after V lost 6 bases and J lost 1 base. CDR1 SGHDN and CDR2 FVKESK come from the germline V gene. CDR3 length: 14 residues. The CDR3 spells CASRDSRESYEQYF. The CDR3, as DNA: TGTGCCAGCAGGGACTCGCGGGAGTCCTACGAGCAGTACTTC.

This clone was picked up one time. The V call is TRBV28, the J call TRBJ2-1; the D gene could be TRBD1 or TRBD2 (5 bases each). Germline lookup yields CDR1 MDHEN and CDR2 SYDVKM. The CDR3 consists of 16 residues. V lost 5 bases, J lost 6 bases, and 20 bases lay in between. The CDR3: CASSVPGTVGLNEQFF. The CDR3 DNA sequence: TGTGCCAGCAGTGTGCCCGGGACGGTAGGCCTCAATGAGCAGTTCTTC. The full variable domain, with the rest looked up from reference TRBV28 and TRBJ2-1, is DVKVTQSSRYLVKRTGEKVFLECVQDMDHENMFWYRQDPGLGLRLIYFSYDVKMKEKGDIPEGYSVSREKKERFSLILESASTNQTSMYLCASSVPGTVGLNEQFFGPGTRLTVL.

A few counts support this clone. The V call is TRBV9, the J call TRBJ2-7; TRBD2 aligns across 12 bases. Trimming cost V 2 bases and J 2 bases; bases outside gene matches: 2. Germline V gene sequence: CDR1 SGDLS, CDR2 YYNGEE. This CDR3 spans 15 amino acids. The CDR3 nucleotides are TGTGCCAGCAGCGTCGGACTAGCGGGACCCTACGAGCAGTACTTC. Its protein product is CASSVGLAGPYEQYF.

CDR3 sequence: CASSFSSGSTEAFF. CDR3 DNA sequence: TGTGCCAGCAGCTTTAGCTCAGGGAGTACTGAAGCTTTCTTT. The genes are TRBV7-9 and TRBJ1-1, with D possibly being TRBD1 (5 bases). Per the germline V gene, CDR1 is SEHNR and CDR2 is FQNEAQ (reference sequence). V was shortened by 3 bases and J by 5 bases, with 13 bases between the two germline ends. The CDR3 contains 14 residues.

This clone appeared a few times. The chain carries TRBV28 and TRBJ1-4, with D perhaps matching TRBD1 (5 bases). The germline gives CDR1 MDHEN, CDR2 SYDVKM. This CDR3 spans 14 amino acids. Between the trimmed V and J ends, which lost 2 bases and 10 bases, there was a span of 14 bases. CDR3 in amino acids: CASSLGQGRGKLFF. The CDR3 DNA sequence: TGTGCCAGCAGTTTAGGACAAGGGAGGGGAAAACTGTTTTTT.

The chain is built from TRBV29-1 and TRBJ1-4, with D possibly matching TRBD1 (6 bases). V dropped 6 bases and J dropped 3 bases, with 17 bases sitting between them. CDR1 and CDR2 from the germline V gene are SQVTM and ANQGSEA. This CDR3 contains 15 residues. The CDR3, as DNA: TGCAGCGTCGGCGTCGGGGGCAGGGCTAATGAAAAACTGTTTTTT. This encodes CSVGVGGRANEKLFF.

V and J are TRBV2 and TRBJ2-7; D could derive from TRBD1 or TRBD2 (5 bases each). This CDR3 spans 13 amino acids. V dropped 6 bases and J dropped 6 bases, with 15 bases sitting between them. Per the germline V gene, CDR1 is SNHLY and CDR2 is FYNNEI. The CDR3 coding sequence is TGTGCCAGCAGGGGGGACCAGGCCTCCGAGCAGTACTTC. It codes for CASRGDQASEQYF.

The table lists this clone with a count of one. The chain recombines TRBV19 with TRBJ1-5; 7 bases map to TRBD1. From germline, CDR1 is LNHDA and CDR2 SQIVND (reference sequence). The CDR3 consists of 13 residues. Germline trimming cut 7 bases from V and 4 bases from J; bases unmatched to any gene: 4. The CDR3 DNA reads TGTGCCAGTAACCCAGGGGGAAATCAGCCCCAGCATTTT. Protein sequence: CASNPGGNQPQHF.

The V and J genes are TRBV29-1 and TRBJ2-7; D may be TRBD1 or TRBD2 (5 bases each). Between the trimmed V and J ends, which lost 6 bases and 6 bases, there was a span of 21 bases. The CDR3 is 14 amino acids. Germline values: CDR1 SQVTM, CDR2 ANQGSEA. CDR3 residues: CSVSKRGLVGEQYF. For the CDR3, the DNA is TGCAGCGTCTCCAAGAGGGGCCTCGTGGGCGAGCAGTACTTC.

There are a few counts of this clone. This chain joins TRBV14 and TRBJ1-5, with 7 bases fitting TRBD1. V gave up 0 bases and J gave up 0 bases; unmatched junction bases: 8. Germline assignment: CDR1 SGHDN and CDR2 FVKESK. This CDR3 spans 18 amino acids. The DNA of the CDR3 is TGTGCCAGCAGCCAAGATTCCGGGGACAGATATAGCAATCAGCCCCAGCATTTT. Translating it yields CASSQDSGDRYSNQPQHF.

The chain uses TRBV7-9 and TRBJ1-2; D is unresolved. This CDR3 contains 15 residues. From germline, CDR1 is SEHNR and CDR2 FQNEAQ (reference sequence). Between the trimmed V and J ends, which lost 1 base and 2 bases, there was a span of 11 bases. As DNA, the CDR3 is TGTGCCAGCAGCTTAGGGACGTCGGGGAACTATGGCTACACCTTC. It specifies CASSLGTSGNYGYTF.

This clone was seen only once. The chain couples TRBV9 to TRBJ1-1; D ambiguous. Germline V gene lookup returns CDR1 SGDLS and CDR2 YYNGEE. CDR3 length equals 14 residues. V lost 5 bases and J lost 8, with 19 bases in between. CDR3 loop: CASRPYPGGWEAFF. The CDR3 nucleotides are TGTGCCAGCAGACCTTACCCAGGCGGATGGGAAGCTTTCTTT.

The CDR3 sequence is CASLGQGVSTF. For the CDR3, the DNA is TGTGCCAGCTTGGGACAGGGAGTGTCCACCTTC. V gene TRBV28 combines with J gene TRBJ1-2; 9 bases are shared with TRBD1. Trimming cost V 8 bases and J 13 bases; bases outside gene matches: 8. The CDR3 runs to 11 residues. Per the germline V gene, CDR1 is MDHEN and CDR2 is SYDVKM.

V gene TRBV28 combines with J gene TRBJ2-6; the D gene is possibly TRBD2 (5 bases). The CDR3 covers 18 residues. The V gene's germline CDR1 is MDHEN and CDR2 SYDVKM. Trimming took off 2 bases at V and 0 bases at J, with 14 bases between the two ends. The CDR3 here is CASSLLGREGSGANVLTF. Here the CDR3 DNA reads TGTGCCAGCAGTTTACTAGGACGTGAGGGCTCTGGGGCCAACGTCCTGACTTTC.

This chain uses TRBV10-3 with TRBJ2-1; the match to TRBD1 covers 9 bases. CDR1 and CDR2 (germline): ENHRY, SYGVKD. The CDR3 length is 15 residues. The V segment lost 6 bases and the J segment 2 bases; nucleotides outside the gene matches: 5. The CDR3 DNA reads as TGTGCCATCAGGAGGGACAGGGATGCCTACAATGAGCAGTTCTTC. Its protein product is CAIRRDRDAYNEQFF.

The chain uses TRBV7-2 and TRBJ2-5, with D possibly being TRBD2 (6 bases). V was shortened by 5 bases and J by 4 bases, with 11 bases between the two germline ends. The length of the CDR3 is 13 residues. CDR1 is SGHTA, CDR2 FQGNSA, per germline. CDR3 coding DNA: TGTGCCAGCAGCCTATCGCGGGGAGAGACCCAGTACTTC. The encoded protein is CASSLSRGETQYF. The complete variable domain, with remaining parts taken from reference TRBV7-2 and TRBJ2-5, reads GAGVSQSPSNKVTEKGKDVELRCDPISGHTALYWYRQSLGQGLEFLIYFQGNSAPDKSGLPSDRFSAERTGGSVSTLTIQRTQQEDSAVYLCASSLSRGETQYFGPGTRLLVL.

This chain uses TRBV19 with TRBJ1-5; no reliable D call. The CDR3 runs 15 residues. Germline V gene data show CDR1 as LNHDA and CDR2 as SQIVND (reference sequence). V dropped 7 bases and J dropped 1 base, with 14 bases sitting between them. This CDR3 is CASKTRGGSNQPQHF. CDR3 coding DNA: TGTGCCAGTAAAACCCGGGGAGGGAGCAATCAGCCCCAGCATTTT.

The chain carries TRBV5-1 and TRBJ2-2, with TRBD1 matching 7 bases. The CDR3 has 15 amino acids. After removal of 1 base from V and 5 bases from J, the junction contained 5 bases not matched to a gene. Germline CDR1 reads SGHRS; CDR2 reads YFSETQ. CDR3 in amino acids: CASSLNRGETGELFF. The CDR3 coding sequence is TGCGCCAGCAGCTTGAACAGGGGAGAGACCGGGGAGCTGTTTTTT.